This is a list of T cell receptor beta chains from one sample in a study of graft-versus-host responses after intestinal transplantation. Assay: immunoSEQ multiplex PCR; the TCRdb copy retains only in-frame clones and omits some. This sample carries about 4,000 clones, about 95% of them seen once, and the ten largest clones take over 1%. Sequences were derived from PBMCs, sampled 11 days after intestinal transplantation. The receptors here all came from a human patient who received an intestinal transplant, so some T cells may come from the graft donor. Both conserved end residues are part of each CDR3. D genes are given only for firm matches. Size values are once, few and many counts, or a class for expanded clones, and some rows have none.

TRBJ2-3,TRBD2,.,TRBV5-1,TGCGCCAGCAGCTTGGCCACTAGCGGGAACACAGATACGCAGTATTTT,CASSLATSGNTDTQYF
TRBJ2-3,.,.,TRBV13,TGTGCCAGCAGCAAGATAACAGATACGCAGTATTTT,CASSKITDTQYF
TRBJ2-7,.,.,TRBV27,TGTGCCAGCAGTTACCAGGGGCAAGGGGTCTACGAGCAGTACTTC,CASSYQGQGVYEQYF
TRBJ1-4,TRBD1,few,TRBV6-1,TGTGCCAGCAGGAGACAGGGGTCTAATGAAAAACTGTTTTTT,CASRRQGSNEKLFF
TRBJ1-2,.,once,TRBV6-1,TGTGCCAGCAGTGTGCTACTGCAATGTAGAAAGACCTATGGCTACACCTTC,CASSVLLQCRKTYGYTF
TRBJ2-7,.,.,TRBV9,TGTGCCAGCAGCGTTTCCGGGACTCCGGAGGGAGAGCAGTACTTC,CASSVSGTPEGEQYF
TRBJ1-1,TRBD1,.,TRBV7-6,TGTGCCAGCAGCAGAGACAGGGTAGCCACTGAAGCTTTCTTT,CASSRDRVATEAFF
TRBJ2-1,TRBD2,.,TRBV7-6,TGTGCCAGCAGCTTAGCTGGGACTAGCGGAGGGAAGCAGTTCTTC,CASSLAGTSGGKQFF
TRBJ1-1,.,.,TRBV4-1,TGCGCCAGCAGCCCTACAGTGAACACTGAAGCTTTCTTT,CASSPTVNTEAFF
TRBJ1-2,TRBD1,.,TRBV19,TGTGCCAGTAGTATAGATCTTGGGACAGGGGATGGCTACACCTTC,CASSIDLGTGDGYTF
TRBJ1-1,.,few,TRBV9,TGTGCCAGCAGCGCCCGCCGTGGGGGAAGAGAGGATGAAGCTTTCTTT,CASSARRGGREDEAFF
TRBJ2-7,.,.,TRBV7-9,TGTGCCAGCGGTACAGCTACCTACGAGCAGTACTTC,CASGTATYEQYF
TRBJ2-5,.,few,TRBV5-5,TGTGCCAGCAGCTTGGAGGGGCGGGAGACCCAGTACTTC,CASSLEGRETQYF
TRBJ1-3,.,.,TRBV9,TGTGCCAGCAGCGCTGGAGAGCACTCTGGAAACACCATATATTTT,CASSAGEHSGNTIYF
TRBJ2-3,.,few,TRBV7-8,TGTGCCAGCAGCCCGAGGGTGGCGGCTTCCACAGATACGCAGTATTTT,CASSPRVAASTDTQYF
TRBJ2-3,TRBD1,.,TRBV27,TGTGCCAGCAGCCCAAGACAGGGTCCTAACACAGATACGCAGTATTTT,CASSPRQGPNTDTQYF
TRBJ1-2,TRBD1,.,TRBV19,TGTGCCAGTAGTTCCGCCCCGACAGGGGCTTCAGATGGCTACACCTTC,CASSSAPTGASDGYTF
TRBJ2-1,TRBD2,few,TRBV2,TGTGCCAGCATCTCCCTGGGGACTAGCGGGAGGGGGGGCTTTCACCATGAGCAGTTCTTC,CASISLGTSGRGGFHHEQFF
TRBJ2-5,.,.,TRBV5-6,TGTGCCAGCAGCTTGGAACAGGGATTAGAGACCCAGTACTTC,CASSLEQGLETQYF
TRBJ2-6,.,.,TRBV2,TGTGCCAGCAGTTTCGCGCCTTACGATACAAAGTCGGGCCAACGTCCTGACTTC,CASSFAPYDTKSGQRPDF
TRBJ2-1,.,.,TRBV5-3,TGTGCCAGCAGCTTGGTTGGGGATCCCAATGAGCAGTTCTTC,CASSLVGDPNEQFF
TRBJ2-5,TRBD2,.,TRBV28,TGTGCCAGCAGTTTCTGGGCGGGAGGGGGGCAAGAGACCCAGTACTTC,CASSFWAGGGQETQYF
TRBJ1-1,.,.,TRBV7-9,TGTGCCAGCAGCACGGACCTGTCTGCTTTCTTT,CASSTDLSAFF
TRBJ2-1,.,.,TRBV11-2,TGTGCCAGCAGCTTAATGAGGGCAGTTTACAATGAGCAGTTCTTC,CASSLMRAVYNEQFF
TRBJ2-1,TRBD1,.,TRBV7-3,TGTGCCAGCAGTTCCGGGACAGGGGGCTACAATGAGCAGTTCTTC,CASSSGTGGYNEQFF
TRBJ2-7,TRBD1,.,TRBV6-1,TGTGCCAGCAACCTGGGAGGACAGGGGACGAGGGAGCAGTACTTC,CASNLGGQGTREQYF
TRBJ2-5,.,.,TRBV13,TGTGCCAGCAGCTTACCTTCCCACGAGACCCAGTACTTC,CASSLPSHETQYF
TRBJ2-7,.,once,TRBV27,TGTGCCAGCAGTCCACAGAGCTCCTACGAGCAGTACTTC,CASSPQSSYEQYF
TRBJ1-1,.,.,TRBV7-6,TGTGCCAGCAGCTTAATAGGAGGGACGGGCCTGAACTCTGAAGCTTTCTTT,CASSLIGGTGLNSEAFF
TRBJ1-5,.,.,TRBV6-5,TGTGCCAGCAGTTTTAGGGGGGGTCAGCCCCAGCATTTT,CASSFRGGQPQHF
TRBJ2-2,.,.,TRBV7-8,TGTGCCAGCAGCTTAGACGGCGGGGAGCTGTTTTTT,CASSLDGGELFF
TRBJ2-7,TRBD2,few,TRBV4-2,TGTGCCAGCAGCCAACCTTATCCCTCGGGAGGGTACGAGCAGTACTTC,CASSQPYPSGGYEQYF
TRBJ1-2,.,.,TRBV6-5,TGTGCCAGCAGTTATCAGGGAGAGAATGGCTACACCTTC,CASSYQGENGYTF
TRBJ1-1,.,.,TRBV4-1,TGCGCCAGCAGCACGGACGGAGACACTGAAGCTTTCTTT,CASSTDGDTEAFF
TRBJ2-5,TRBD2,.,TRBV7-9,TGTGCCAGCAGCTTACCACCGTGGGCTAGCGGGCAAGAGACCCAGTACTTC,CASSLPPWASGQETQYF
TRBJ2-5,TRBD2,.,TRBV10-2,TGCGCCAGCAGTGAGGAGACTAGCGTGGGGGAGACCCAGTACTTC,CASSEETSVGETQYF
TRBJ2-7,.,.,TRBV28,TGTGCCAGCAGCTCGGAATACTACGAGCAGTACTTC,CASSSEYYEQYF
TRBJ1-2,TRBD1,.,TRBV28,TGTGCCAGCAGTTGGACGGGGGACAGTTCCGGCTATGGCTACACCTTC,CASSWTGDSSGYGYTF
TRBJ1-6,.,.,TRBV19,TGTGCCAGTAACACAGGGTCCGTTTCACCCCTCCACTTT,CASNTGSVSPLHF
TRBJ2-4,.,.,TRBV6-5,TGTGCCAGCAGTTACTCGGGCGGGTCGGAAAACATTCAGTACTTC,CASSYSGGSENIQYF
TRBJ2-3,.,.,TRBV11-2,TGTGCCAGCAGTCGAATAAGCACAGATACGCAGTATTTT,CASSRISTDTQYF
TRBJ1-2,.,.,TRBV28,TGTGCCAGCAGTTTCTCGGACAGCGCCATCTATGGCTACACCTTC,CASSFSDSAIYGYTF
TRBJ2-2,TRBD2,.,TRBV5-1,TGCGCCAGCAGCTGGCCCGGTGTAGCGGGAGGAGGTACCGGGGAGCTGTTTTTT,CASSWPGVAGGGTGELFF
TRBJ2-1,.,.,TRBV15,TGTGCCACCAGCAGCGGGCCACTCCGAACTGAGCAGTTCTTC,CATSSGPLRTEQFF
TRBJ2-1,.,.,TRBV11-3,TGTGCCAGCAGCCGAGGTAGAGAGGGCCCCTACAATGAGCAGTTCTTC,CASSRGREGPYNEQFF
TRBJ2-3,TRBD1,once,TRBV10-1,TGCGCCAGCAGTGACGTCCGCCCCGGGACAGGGAGCACAGATACGCAGTATTTT,CASSDVRPGTGSTDTQYF
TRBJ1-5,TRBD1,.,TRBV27,TGTGCCAGCAGTTTAGCACCGACAGGGAATCAGCCCCAGCATTTT,CASSLAPTGNQPQHF
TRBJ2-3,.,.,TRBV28,TGTGCCAGCAGTTTGGGGGTTGGAACAGATACGCAGTATTTT,CASSLGVGTDTQYF
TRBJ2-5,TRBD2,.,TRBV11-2,TGTGCCAGCAGCTCTGGACTAGCGGGAGTGCGAGAGACCCAGTACTTC,CASSSGLAGVRETQYF
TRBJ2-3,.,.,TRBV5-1,TGCGCCAGCAGCCTGACGTACCGGGCAGATACGCAGTATTTT,CASSLTYRADTQYF
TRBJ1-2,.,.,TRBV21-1,TGTGCCAGCAGCAAACTACCCTATGGAAAGATTTCCTATGGCTACACCTTC,CASSKLPYGKISYGYTF
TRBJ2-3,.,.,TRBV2,TGTGCCAGCAGCCCTCAGCATCCAGGGTGGGGGTCCACAGATACGCAGTATTTT,CASSPQHPGWGSTDTQYF
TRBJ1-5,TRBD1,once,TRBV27,TGTGCCAGCAGTTTGGGACAGGGCGGCACTCAGCCCCAGCATTTT,CASSLGQGGTQPQHF
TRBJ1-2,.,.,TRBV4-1,TGCGCCAGCAGCTGGTGGGACCAGAACCGAAAGACCTATGGCTACACCTTC,CASSWWDQNRKTYGYTF
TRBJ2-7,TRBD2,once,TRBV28,TGTGCCAGCAGTTTATCCTTAGGTTGGCGGGAGGAGAGCTCCTACGAGCAGTACTTC,CASSLSLGWREESSYEQYF
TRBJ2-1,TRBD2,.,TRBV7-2,TGTGCCAGCAGCCCGTTGGGGACTACGGAGTACAATGAGCAGTTCTTC,CASSPLGTTEYNEQFF
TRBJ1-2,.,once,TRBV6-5,TGTGCCAGCAGTTACTGGGTGGATGGCTACACCTTC,CASSYWVDGYTF